This T cell receptor (beta chain) was sequenced in a study of shared clonotypes between healthy human individuals. Naive CD8 cells were CD45RO-negative, positively selected for CCR7, excluding terminally differentiated effector memory CD45RA+ cells. Notes on this clone: The antigen is undetermined.

TCRdb keeps only in-frame clones here, not all; method: immunoSEQ multiplex PCR. This table has about 2 million clones, 85% to 95% appearing once. Study-level findings and limits: Naive subsets generally had larger estimated richness than memory subsets.

The clonotype comes from a man between 18 and 35 years old in good health. The sample consisted of naive CD8+ T cells sorted from blood.

The DNA of the CDR3 is TGTGCCAGCAAAGGGACAGGGAACGCTCTCTACGAGCAGTACTTC. Protein product: CASKGTGNALYEQYF. This rearrangement joins TRBV6-1 to TRBJ2-7, with 9 bases matching TRBD1. The trim removed 7 bases at V and 3 bases at J, leaving 10 bases unmatched. The CDR3 runs 15 residues. The V gene's germline CDR1 is MNHNS and CDR2 SASEGT.